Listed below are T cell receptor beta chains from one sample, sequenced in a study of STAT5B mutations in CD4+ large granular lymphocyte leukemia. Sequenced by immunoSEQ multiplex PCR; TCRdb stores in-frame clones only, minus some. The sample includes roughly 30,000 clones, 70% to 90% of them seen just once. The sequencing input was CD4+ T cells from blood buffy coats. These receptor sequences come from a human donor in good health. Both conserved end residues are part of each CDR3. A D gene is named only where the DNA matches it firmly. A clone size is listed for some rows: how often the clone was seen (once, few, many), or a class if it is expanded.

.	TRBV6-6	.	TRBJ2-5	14	CASSYGGHQETQYF	TGTGCCAGCAGTTACGGGGGACATCAAGAGACCCAGTACTTC
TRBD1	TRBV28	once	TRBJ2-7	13	CASIPGDRREQYF	TGTGCCAGCATACCCGGGGACAGGCGCGAGCAGTACTTC
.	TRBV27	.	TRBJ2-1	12	CASSLERGEQFF	TGTGCCAGCAGTTTGGAACGGGGTGAGCAGTTCTTC
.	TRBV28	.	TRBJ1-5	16	CASSLIGGSSNQPQHF	TGTGCCAGCAGTTTAATCGGGGGATCGAGCAATCAGCCCCAGCATTTT
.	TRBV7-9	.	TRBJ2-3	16	CASSLGGHSGTDTQYF	TGTGCCAGCAGCTTAGGAGGGCATTCGGGCACAGATACGCAGTATTTT
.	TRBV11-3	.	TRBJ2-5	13	CASSKDSQETQYF	TGTGCCAGCAGCAAAGACAGTCAAGAGACCCAGTACTTC
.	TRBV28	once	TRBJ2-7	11	CASSLYYEQYF	TGTGCCAGCAGTCTATACTACGAGCAGTACTTC
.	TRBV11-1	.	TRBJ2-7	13	CASSGRTRYEQYF	TGTGCCAGCAGCGGGAGAACTCGGTACGAGCAGTACTTC
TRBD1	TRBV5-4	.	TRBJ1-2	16	CASSKEAGGADYGYTF	TGTGCCAGCAGCAAGGAAGCAGGGGGCGCGGACTATGGCTACACCTTC
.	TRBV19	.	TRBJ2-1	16	CASSIRPVGITDEQFF	TGTGCCAGTAGTATCCGTCCCGTAGGGATCACAGATGAGCAGTTCTTC
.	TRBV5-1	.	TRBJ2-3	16	CASSKYPSGVTDTQYF	TGCGCCAGCAGCAAATATCCTTCAGGGGTAACAGATACGCAGTATTTT
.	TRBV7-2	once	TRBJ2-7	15	CASSFDPYGAYEQYF	TGTGCCAGCAGCTTCGACCCATACGGAGCCTACGAGCAGTACTTC
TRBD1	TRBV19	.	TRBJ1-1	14	CASSIGDRVTEAFF	TGTGCCAGTAGTATAGGGGACAGGGTCACTGAAGCTTTCTTT
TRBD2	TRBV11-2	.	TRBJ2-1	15	CASSFGTSDYNEQFF	TGTGCCAGCAGCTTCGGGACTAGCGACTACAATGAGCAGTTCTTC
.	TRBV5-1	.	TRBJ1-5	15	CASSLGQGGNQPQHF	TGCGCCAGCAGCCTCGGACAAGGAGGCAATCAGCCCCAGCATTTT
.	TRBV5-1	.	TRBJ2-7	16	CASSGDGRGGSGEQYF	TGCGCCAGCAGCGGTGATGGGAGGGGGGGGTCCGGCGAGCAGTACTTC
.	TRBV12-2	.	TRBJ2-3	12	CASRLPIDTQYF	TGTGCAAGTCGCTTGCCGATAGATACGCAGTATTTT
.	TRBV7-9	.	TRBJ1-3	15	CASSPQAGSGNTIYF	TGTGCCAGCAGCCCCCAGGCTGGGTCTGGAAACACCATATATTTT
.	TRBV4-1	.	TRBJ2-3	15	CASSQDYPAADTQYF	TGCGCCAGCAGCCAAGACTACCCAGCAGCCGATACGCAGTATTTT
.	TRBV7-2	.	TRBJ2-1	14	CASSASTWSGEQFF	TGTGCCAGCAGCGCCTCCACTTGGAGCGGAGAGCAGTTCTTC
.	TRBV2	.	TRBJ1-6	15	CASRTQTTGDSPLHF	TGTGCCAGCAGAACCCAAACAACGGGGGATTCACCCCTCCACTTT
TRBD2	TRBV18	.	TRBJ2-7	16	CASSPPKGTSGYEQYF	TGTGCCAGCTCACCACCGAAGGGGACTAGCGGTTACGAGCAGTACTTC